The subject of this entry is one TCR beta chain. The table came from immunoSEQ multiplex PCR; TCRdb's copy has only in-frame clones and leaves some out. The data show 70,000 to 90,000 clones, 94% seen once. The CDR3 loop spans 12 amino acids. The germline CDR1 and CDR2 sequences are MDHEN and SYDVKM. The germline V and J ends were trimmed by 8 bases and 4 bases, with 9 bases remaining between them. The data were taken from a study of technical replicates of blood from a few donors. The sequencing sample was made of T cells isolated from PBMCs. The chain combines TRBV28 with TRBJ1-5, with D perhaps TRBD1 (5 bases). The sequence was obtained from a human donor in good health. DNA for the CDR3: TGTGCCAGCGACAGCCTAAATCAGCCCCAGCATTTT. Translating gives CASDSLNQPQHF.